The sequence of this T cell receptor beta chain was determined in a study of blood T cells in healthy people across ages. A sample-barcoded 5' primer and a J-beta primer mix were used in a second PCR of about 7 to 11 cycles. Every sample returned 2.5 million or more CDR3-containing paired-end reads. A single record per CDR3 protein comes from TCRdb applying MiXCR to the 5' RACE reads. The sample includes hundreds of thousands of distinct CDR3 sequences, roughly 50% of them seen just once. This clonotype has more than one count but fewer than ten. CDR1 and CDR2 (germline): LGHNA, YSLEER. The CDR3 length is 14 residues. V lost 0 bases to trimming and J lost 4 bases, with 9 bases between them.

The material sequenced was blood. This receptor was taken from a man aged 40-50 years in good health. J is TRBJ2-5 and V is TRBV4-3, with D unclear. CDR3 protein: CASSQDRVGETQYF. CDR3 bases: TGCGCCAGCAGCCAAGATAGGGTGGGAGAGACCCAGTACTTC.